This T cell receptor beta chain was identified during a study of blood T cell repertoires in COVID-19. Overall study context: Nucleic acid was either cDNA or gDNA, and it came from T cells, B-cell-depleted T cells, or PBMCs.

A single count supports this clone. Measured with immunoSEQ multiplex PCR; TCRdb has only the in-frame clones, and not every one. The sample lists a few hundred thousand clones; about 88% were seen once. CDR1 and CDR2 (germline): LNHNV, YYDKDF (reference sequence). V lost 4 bases, J lost 6 bases, and 4 bases stayed unmatched. The CDR3 length is 14 residues. J is TRBJ1-5 and V is TRBV15, with TRBD1 identical over 9 bases. Sequencing input: peripheral blood. This TCR came from a man aged 55 to 70 with acute or convalescent COVID-19. The CDR3 region has the DNA TGTGCCACCAGCACGACAGGGGGGGGTCAGCCCCAGCATTTT. Protein sequence: CATSTTGGGQPQHF.